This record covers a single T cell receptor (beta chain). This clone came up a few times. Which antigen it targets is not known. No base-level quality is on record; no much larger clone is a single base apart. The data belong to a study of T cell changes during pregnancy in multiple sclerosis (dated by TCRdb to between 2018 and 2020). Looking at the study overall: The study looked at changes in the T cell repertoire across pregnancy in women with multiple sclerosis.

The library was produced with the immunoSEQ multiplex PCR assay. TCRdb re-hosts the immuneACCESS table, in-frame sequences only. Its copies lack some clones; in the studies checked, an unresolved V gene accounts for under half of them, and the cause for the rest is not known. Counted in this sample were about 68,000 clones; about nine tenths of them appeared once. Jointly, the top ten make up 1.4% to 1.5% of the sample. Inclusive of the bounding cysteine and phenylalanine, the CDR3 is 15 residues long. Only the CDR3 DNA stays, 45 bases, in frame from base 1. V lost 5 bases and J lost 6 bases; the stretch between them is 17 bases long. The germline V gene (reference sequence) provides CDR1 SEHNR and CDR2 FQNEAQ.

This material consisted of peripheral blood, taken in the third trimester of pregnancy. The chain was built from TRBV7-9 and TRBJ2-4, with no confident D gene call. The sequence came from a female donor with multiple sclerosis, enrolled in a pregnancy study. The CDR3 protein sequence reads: CASSPPELVRNIQYF. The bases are TGTGCCAGCAGCCCCCCCGAGCTAGTAAGAAACATTCAGTACTTC.